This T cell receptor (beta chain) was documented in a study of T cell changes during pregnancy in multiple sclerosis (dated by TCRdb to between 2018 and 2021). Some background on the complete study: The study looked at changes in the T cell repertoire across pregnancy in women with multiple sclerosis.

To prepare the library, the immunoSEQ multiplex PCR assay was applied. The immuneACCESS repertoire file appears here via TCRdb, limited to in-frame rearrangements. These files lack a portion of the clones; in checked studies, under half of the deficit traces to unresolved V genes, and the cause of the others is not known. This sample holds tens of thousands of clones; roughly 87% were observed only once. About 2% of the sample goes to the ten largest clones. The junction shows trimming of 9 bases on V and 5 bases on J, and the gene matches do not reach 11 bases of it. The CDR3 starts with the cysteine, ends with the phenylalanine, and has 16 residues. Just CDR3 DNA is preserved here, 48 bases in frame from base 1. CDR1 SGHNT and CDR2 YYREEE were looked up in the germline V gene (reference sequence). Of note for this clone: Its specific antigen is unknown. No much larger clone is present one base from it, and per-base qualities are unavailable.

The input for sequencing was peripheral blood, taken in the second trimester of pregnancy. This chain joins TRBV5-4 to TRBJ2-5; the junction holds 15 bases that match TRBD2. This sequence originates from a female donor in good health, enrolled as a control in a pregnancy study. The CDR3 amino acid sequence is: CATANGLAGGHETQYF. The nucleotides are TGTGCCACCGCCAACGGACTAGCGGGGGGGCATGAGACCCAGTACTTC.